The subject of this entry is one T cell receptor (beta chain). Its antigen remains unidentified. This sample includes further DNA sequences coding for the same CDR3. This sample was included in a study of cytomegalovirus exposure and HLA in healthy donors. Study-level results: In a later analysis, at a false discovery rate of 0.05, 17,000 or so TCR beta sequences matched HLA alleles. There were a few CMV-associated chains whose specificity for CMV antigens was confirmed in vitro. Researchers had no immune exposure information except CMV serostatus available.

Amplification used 60 Vbeta primers and 13 Jbeta primers. Sequencing was performed with immunoSEQ multiplex PCR; in TCRdb, only in-frame clones are kept and a portion is missing. The table has approximately 79,000 clones, under 80% seen once; the top ten hold about 5.5%. From germline, CDR1 is KGHSH and CDR2 LQKENI. The CDR3 extends over 14 amino acids. Trimming pared 6 bases from V and 0 bases from J, leaving 12 bases between. This chain uses TRBV18 with TRBJ2-7; tentatively, D is TRBD1 (5 bases). The sample taken for sequencing was PBMCs. The TCR sequence derives from a male donor in good health and CMV-seropositive. The CDR3 sequence is CASSPSRDSYEQYF. The CDR3 bases are TGTGCCAGCTCCCCATCCAGGGACTCCTACGAGCAGTACTTC.